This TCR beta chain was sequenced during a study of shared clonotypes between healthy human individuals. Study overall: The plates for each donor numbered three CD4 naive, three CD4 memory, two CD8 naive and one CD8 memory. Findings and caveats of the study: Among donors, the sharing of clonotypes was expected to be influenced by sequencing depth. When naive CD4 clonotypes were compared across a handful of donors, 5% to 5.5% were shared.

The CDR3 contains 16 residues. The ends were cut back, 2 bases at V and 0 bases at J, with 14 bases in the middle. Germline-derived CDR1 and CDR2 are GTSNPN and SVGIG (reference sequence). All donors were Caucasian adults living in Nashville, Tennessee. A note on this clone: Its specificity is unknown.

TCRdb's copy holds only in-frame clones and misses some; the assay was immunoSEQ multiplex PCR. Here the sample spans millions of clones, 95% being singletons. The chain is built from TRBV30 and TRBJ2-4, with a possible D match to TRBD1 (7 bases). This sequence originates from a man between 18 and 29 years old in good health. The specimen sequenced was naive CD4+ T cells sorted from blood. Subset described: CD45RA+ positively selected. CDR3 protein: CAWSRGGGLAKNIQYF. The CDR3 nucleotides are TGTGCCTGGAGTCGAGGAGGGGGCCTAGCCAAAAACATTCAGTACTTC. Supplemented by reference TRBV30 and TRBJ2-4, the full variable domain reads SQTIHQWPATLVQPVGSPLSLECTVEGTSNPNLYWYRQAAGRGLQLLFYSVGIGQISSEVPQNLSASRPQDRQFILSSKKLLLSDSGFYLCAWSRGGGLAKNIQYFGAGTRLSVL.